A single sample gave rise to the 24 T cell receptor beta chains below, sequenced in a study of blood T cell repertoires in COVID-19. Data came from immunoSEQ multiplex PCR; TCRdb stores just in-frame clones and leaves some out. The data contain about 140,000 clones, roughly 90% of them singletons. The sequencing input was PBMCs or T cells enriched from blood (not recorded which). The source of these receptors is a man aged 45-65 years who had recovered from COVID-19.

This chain uses TRBV5-1 with TRBJ2-7; weak D call: TRBD1 (6 bases). Germline lookup yields CDR1 SGHRS and CDR2 YFSETQ. This CDR3 is 14 amino acids long. Trimming shortened V by 6 bases and J by 5 bases, and 18 bases separated the two germline ends. The CDR3 DNA is TGCGCCAGCAAACAGGGTAACGGTTTCCACGAGCAGTACTTC. It encodes CASKQGNGFHEQYF.

The chain employs TRBV28 and TRBJ2-5, with a tentative D call TRBD2 (6 bases). In germline, CDR1 is MDHEN, CDR2 SYDVKM. There are 13 residues in the CDR3. The V end was cut by 10 bases, the J end by 0 bases, with 12 bases between. Here the CDR3 reads CATRRGYQETQYF. The CDR3 DNA reads TGTGCCACCCGACGGGGGTACCAAGAGACCCAGTACTTC.

This sequence joins TRBV11-3 and TRBJ2-5; 7 nucleotides line up with TRBD1. Germline V gene sequence: CDR1 SGHNT, CDR2 YENEEA. CDR3 length: 15 amino acids. The V segment lost 3 bases and the J segment 0 bases; nucleotides outside the gene matches: 4. The CDR3 bases are TGTGCCAGCAGCTTTAGACAGGGAAACCAAGAGACCCAGTACTTC. Its translation is CASSFRQGNQETQYF.

The V gene is TRBV19, the J gene TRBJ2-3; 9 nucleotides match TRBD2. There are 15 residues in the CDR3. Germline loops: CDR1 LNHDA, CDR2 SQIVND (reference sequence). The V gene end was trimmed by 5 bases and the J gene end by 1 base; junction bases not matched to a gene: 4. CDR3 sequence reads: CASSSWTSGTDTQYF. The CDR3 bases are TGTGCCAGTAGTTCTTGGACTAGCGGCACAGATACGCAGTATTTT.

DNA for the CDR3: TGTGCCAGCAGCCCCGGGGACAGGGATAATGAAAAACTGTTTTTT. Residues: CASSPGDRDNEKLFF. V usage is TRBV9 and J usage is TRBJ1-4; 9 positions match TRBD1. The CDR3 loop spans 15 amino acids. The germline CDR1 and CDR2 sequences are SGDLS and YYNGEE. Trimming removed 4 bases from V and 4 bases from J; junction bases left unmatched: 5.

The chain is built from TRBV7-6 and TRBJ2-1, with TRBD2 matching 7 bases. Germline CDR1 SGHVS, CDR2 FNYEAQ. The length of the CDR3 is 16 residues. The ends lost 1 base at V and 5 bases at J; junction bases unmatched: 8. Here the CDR3 reads CASSLEGLAVNNEQFF. CDR3 nucleotide sequence: TGTGCCAGCAGCTTAGAAGGTCTAGCGGTAAACAATGAGCAGTTCTTC.

The rearrangement uses TRBV6-5 and TRBJ1-5; no definite D call. V was cut by 0 bases and J by 5 bases, with 8 bases left in between. This CDR3 region has 14 residues. The V gene's germline CDR1 is MNHEY and CDR2 SVGAGI. CDR3 loop: CASSYSSGYQPQHF. CDR3 coding DNA: TGTGCCAGCAGTTACTCGTCGGGGTATCAGCCCCAGCATTTT.

This clone was recorded a few times. V is TRBV28 and J is TRBJ1-1, with 7 bases fitting TRBD1. Germline CDR1 reads MDHEN; CDR2 reads SYDVKM. CDR3 length: 12 residues. J was trimmed by 11 bases and V by 2 bases; bases with no gene match: 5. Here the CDR3 DNA reads TGTGCCAGCAGTTTACGACAGGGCACGGCTTTCTTT. Amino acid sequence: CASSLRQGTAFF.

In this sample, this clone turned up a few times. V and J are TRBV7-8 and TRBJ1-1; D remains unclear. The CDR3 has 14 residues. Trimming took 2 bases from V and 1 from J, leaving 8 bases between them. The germline V gene has CDR1 SGHVS and CDR2 FQNEAQ. In DNA, the CDR3 is TGTGCCAGCAGCTTACAGGTACCGAACACTGAAGCTTTCTTT. This encodes CASSLQVPNTEAFF.

This clone was observed a handful of times. In DNA, the CDR3 is TGTGCCAGCTCGCCCACAGGATGGGGTCAGCCCCAGCATTTT. Amino acid sequence: CASSPTGWGQPQHF. The chain has TRBV18 and TRBJ1-5; the D gene is possibly TRBD1 (5 bases). V lost 6 bases and J lost 6, with 15 bases in between. From germline, CDR1 is KGHSH and CDR2 LQKENI. The CDR3 spans 14 residues.

V and J are TRBV15 and TRBJ2-7; tentative D call: TRBD1 (6 bases). Trimming left V 5 bases short and J 3 bases short, with 11 bases between. From germline, CDR1 is LNHNV and CDR2 YYDKDF (reference sequence). CDR3 length: 13 residues. The CDR3 reads CATSLEGGYEQYV. As DNA, the CDR3 is TGTGCCACCAGCTTAGAAGGGGGCTACGAGCAGTACGTC.

This chain joins TRBV5-1 and TRBJ1-3; TRBD1 matches 7 bases. Germline V gene data show CDR1 as SGHRS and CDR2 as YFSETQ. CDR3 length: 15 residues. The V segment lost 4 bases and the J segment 4 bases; nucleotides outside the gene matches: 8. The CDR3 reads CASSPLQGNGNTIYF. Written as DNA, the CDR3 is TGCGCCAGCAGCCCCCTACAGGGGAACGGAAACACCATATATTTT.

This clone showed up just a few times. V and J are TRBV6-2 or TRBV6-3 and TRBJ1-3; 8 bases line up with TRBD1. Germline V gene lookup returns CDR1 MNHEY and CDR2 SVGEGT. The trim removed 5 bases at V and 2 bases at J, leaving 5 bases unmatched. The CDR3 runs to 15 residues. CDR3 DNA sequence: TGTGCCAGCAGTCCGACAGGGGTAGCTGGAAACACCATATATTTT. Amino acid sequence: CASSPTGVAGNTIYF.

The V and J genes are TRBV6-5 and TRBJ1-3; 8 bases are a match to TRBD1. The CDR3 totals 15 residues. From germline, CDR1 is MNHEY and CDR2 SVGAGI. V was pared by 6 bases and J by 0 bases, with 4 bases of the junction left unmatched. CDR3 amino acids: CASRPDRGSGNTIYF. In DNA form, the CDR3 reads TGTGCCAGCAGGCCCGACAGGGGCTCTGGAAACACCATATATTTT.

This chain joins TRBV28 and TRBJ1-4, with TRBD1 as a possible D gene (6 bases). Trimming removed 6 bases from V and 0 bases from J, with 11 bases in between. The CDR3 loop spans 15 amino acids. Looked up from germline, CDR1 is MDHEN and CDR2 is SYDVKM. CDR3 region: CASRVEGATNEKLFF. CDR3 nucleotides: TGTGCCAGCAGGGTTGAGGGGGCAACTAATGAAAAACTGTTTTTT.

CDR3 sequence: CASSPRVAGRTDTQYF. The DNA for the CDR3 is TGTGCCAGCAGCCCTAGGGTAGCGGGGCGCACAGATACGCAGTATTTT. The V call is TRBV5-4, the J call TRBJ2-3; TRBD2 matches at 8 bases. CDR1 and CDR2 (germline): SGHNT, YYREEE (reference sequence). After removal of 4 bases from V and 1 base from J, the junction contained 8 bases not matched to a gene. The CDR3 covers 16 residues.

The chain joins TRBV6-5 to TRBJ2-5, with TRBD2 identical over 13 bases. After removal of 7 bases from V and 5 bases from J, the junction contained 7 bases not matched to a gene. The CDR3 has 15 amino acids. Germline CDR1 and CDR2: MNHEY and SVGAGI. The CDR3 loop is CASNRGLAGRETQYF. The CDR3 region has the DNA TGTGCCAGCAACAGGGGACTAGCGGGACGGGAGACCCAGTACTTC.

The genes are TRBV18 and TRBJ1-3; D unclear. The CDR3 covers 17 residues. CDR1 is KGHSH and CDR2 is LQKENI in the germline V gene. V was clipped by 2 bases and J by 0 bases, with 14 bases between them. The CDR3 nucleotides read TGTGCCAGCTCACCAAAGGCAGCGAGGCCCTCTGGAAACACCATATATTTT. The encoded protein is CASSPKAARPSGNTIYF.

This clone showed up just once. The chain is built from TRBV7-9 and TRBJ2-1, with D possibly matching TRBD1 (5 bases). The CDR3 totals 13 residues. Trimming took off 8 bases at V and 8 bases at J, with 16 bases between the two ends. Germline CDR1 is SEHNR and CDR2 is FQNEAQ (reference sequence). The CDR3 sequence: CASQPGSWDEQFF. The CDR3 coding sequence is TGTGCCAGCCAGCCAGGGTCTTGGGATGAGCAGTTCTTC.

The chain recombines TRBV7-9 with TRBJ2-5; weak D call: TRBD1 (6 bases). V lost 4 bases to trimming and J lost 2 bases, with 14 bases between them. The CDR3 contains 15 residues. Germline values: CDR1 SEHNR, CDR2 FQNEAQ (reference sequence). CDR3 in amino acids: CASSSGQSKQETQYF. In DNA form, the CDR3 reads TGTGCCAGCAGCTCAGGACAGAGCAAACAAGAGACCCAGTACTTC. Combining the CDR3 with reference TRBV7-9 and TRBJ2-5 gives the whole variable domain DTGVSQNPRHKITKRGQNVTFRCDPISEHNRLYWYRQTLGQGPEFLTYFQNEAQLEKSRLLSDRFSAERPKGSFSTLEIQRTEQGDSAMYLCASSSGQSKQETQYFGPGTRLLVL.

This rearrangement joins TRBV7-2 to TRBJ1-3; no definite D call. Per the germline V gene, CDR1 is SGHTA and CDR2 is FQGNSA. The V and J ends lost 5 bases and 2 bases respectively, with 4 bases between them. The CDR3 loop spans 12 amino acids. The CDR3 loop is CASSPTGNTIYF. CDR3 DNA: TGTGCCAGCAGCCCTACTGGAAACACCATATATTTT.

V is TRBV28 and J is TRBJ1-2; TRBD1 matches 9 bases. The V and J ends lost 9 bases and 8 bases, in that order; junction bases with no gene match: 10. This CDR3 is built from 13 residues. Germline loops: CDR1 MDHEN, CDR2 SYDVKM. The CDR3 DNA follows: TGTGCCAGTTTAGACAGGGGGAATCAGGGCTACACCTTC. This codes for CASLDRGNQGYTF.

This clone was observed once. The chain links TRBV6-1 to TRBJ2-2; a weak D match, TRBD2 (5 bases). The CDR3 extends over 17 amino acids. V dropped 3 bases and J dropped 3 bases, with 17 bases sitting between them. Germline V gene lookup returns CDR1 MNHNS and CDR2 SASEGT. CDR3 sequence: CASSDSRAGKHTGELFF. Here the CDR3 DNA reads TGTGCCAGCAGTGATTCTAGGGCGGGCAAGCACACCGGGGAGCTGTTTTTT.

The chain links TRBV5-8 to TRBJ1-6; D remains unclear. The V gene lost 6 bases and the J gene lost 6 bases, with 22 bases spanning the gap. The CDR3 extends over 17 amino acids. In germline, CDR1 is SGHTS, CDR2 YDEGEE. The CDR3 region has the DNA TGTGCCAGCACAGGCGGACTGCTACTCGACTTTAATTCACCCCTCCACTTT. Translation: CASTGGLLLDFNSPLHF.